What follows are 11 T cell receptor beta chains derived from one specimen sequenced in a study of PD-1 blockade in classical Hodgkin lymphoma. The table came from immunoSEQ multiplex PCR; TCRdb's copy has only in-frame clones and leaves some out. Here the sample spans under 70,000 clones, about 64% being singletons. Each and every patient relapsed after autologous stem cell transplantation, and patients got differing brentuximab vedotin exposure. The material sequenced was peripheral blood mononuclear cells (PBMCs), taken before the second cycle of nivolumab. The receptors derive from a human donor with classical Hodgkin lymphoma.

Here the CDR3 DNA reads TGTGCCAGCAGTTCAGGCAGGGGGGACTACTTACTCTCTGGGGCCAACGTCCTGACTTTC. Amino acid sequence: CASSSGRGDYLLSGANVLTF. The chain employs TRBV28 and TRBJ2-6; D tentatively reads TRBD1 or TRBD2 (7 bases each). The CDR3 length is 20 residues. V was pared by 4 bases and J by 0 bases, with 22 bases between. Germline assignment: CDR1 MDHEN and CDR2 SYDVKM.

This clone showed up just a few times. Here the CDR3 reads CASSRSQGGLYGYTF. Here the CDR3 DNA reads TGTGCCAGCAGCCGTTCCCAAGGAGGGCTCTATGGCTACACCTTC. The chain uses TRBV6-5 and TRBJ1-2; D is unresolved. The CDR3 extends over 15 amino acids. Germline V gene sequence: CDR1 MNHEY, CDR2 SVGAGI. Trimming took off 6 bases at V and 4 bases at J, with 18 bases between the two ends.

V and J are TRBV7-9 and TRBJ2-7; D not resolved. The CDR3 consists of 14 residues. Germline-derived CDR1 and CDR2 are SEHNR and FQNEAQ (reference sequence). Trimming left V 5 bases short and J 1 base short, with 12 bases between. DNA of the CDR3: TGTGCCAGCAGCCATGCTAGAGGTTCCTACGAGCAGTACTTC. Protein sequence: CASSHARGSYEQYF.

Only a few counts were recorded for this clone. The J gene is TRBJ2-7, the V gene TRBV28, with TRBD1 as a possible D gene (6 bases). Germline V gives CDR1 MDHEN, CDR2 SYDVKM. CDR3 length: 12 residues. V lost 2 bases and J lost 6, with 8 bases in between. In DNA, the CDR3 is TGTGCCAGCAGTTTAACAGGGTTCGAGCAGTACTTC. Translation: CASSLTGFEQYF.

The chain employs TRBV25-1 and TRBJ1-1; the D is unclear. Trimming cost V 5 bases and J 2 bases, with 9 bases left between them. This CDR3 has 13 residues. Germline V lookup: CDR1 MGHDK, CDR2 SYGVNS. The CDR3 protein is CASSRTANTEAFF. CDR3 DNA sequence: TGTGCCAGCAGTAGGACGGCTAACACTGAAGCTTTCTTT.

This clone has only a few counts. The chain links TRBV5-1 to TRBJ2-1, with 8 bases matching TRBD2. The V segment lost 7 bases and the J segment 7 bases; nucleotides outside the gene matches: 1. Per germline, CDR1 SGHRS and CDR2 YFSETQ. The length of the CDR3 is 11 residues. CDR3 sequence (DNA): TGCGCCAGCTCGGGAGGGAATGAGCAGTTCTTC. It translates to CASSGGNEQFF.

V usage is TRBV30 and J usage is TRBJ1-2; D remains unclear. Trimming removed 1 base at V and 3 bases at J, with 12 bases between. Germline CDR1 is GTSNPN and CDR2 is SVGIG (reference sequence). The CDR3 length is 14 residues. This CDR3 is CAWSAGPHYYGYTF. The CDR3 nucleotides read TGTGCCTGGAGTGCGGGCCCGCACTACTATGGCTACACCTTC. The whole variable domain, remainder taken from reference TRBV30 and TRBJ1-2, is SQTIHQWPATLVQPVGSPLSLECTVEGTSNPNLYWYRQAAGRGLQLLFYSVGIGQISSEVPQNLSASRPQDRQFILSSKKLLLSDSGFYLCAWSAGPHYYGYTFGSGTRLTVV.

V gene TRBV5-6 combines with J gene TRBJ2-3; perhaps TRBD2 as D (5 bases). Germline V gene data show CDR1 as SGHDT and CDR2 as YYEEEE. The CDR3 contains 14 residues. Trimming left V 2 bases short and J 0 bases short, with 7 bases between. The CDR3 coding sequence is TGTGCCAGCAGCTTACCGGGAAGCACAGATACGCAGTATTTT. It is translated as CASSLPGSTDTQYF.

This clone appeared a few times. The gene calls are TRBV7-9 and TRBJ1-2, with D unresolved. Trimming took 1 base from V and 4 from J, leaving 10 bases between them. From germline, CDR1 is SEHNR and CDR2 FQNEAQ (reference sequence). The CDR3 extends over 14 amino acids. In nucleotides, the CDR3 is TGTGCCAGCAGCTTAGTCTACAGTTCCTATGGCTACACCTTC. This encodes CASSLVYSSYGYTF.

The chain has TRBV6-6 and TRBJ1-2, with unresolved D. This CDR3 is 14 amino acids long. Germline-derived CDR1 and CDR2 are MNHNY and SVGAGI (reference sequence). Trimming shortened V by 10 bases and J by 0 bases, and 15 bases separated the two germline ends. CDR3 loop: CATTKVAPNYGYTF. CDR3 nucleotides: TGTGCCACCACAAAGGTCGCCCCTAACTATGGCTACACCTTC.

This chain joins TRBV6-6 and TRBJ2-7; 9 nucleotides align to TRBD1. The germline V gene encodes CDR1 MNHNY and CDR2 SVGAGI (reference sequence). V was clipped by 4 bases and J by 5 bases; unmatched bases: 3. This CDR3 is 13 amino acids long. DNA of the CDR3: TGTGCCAGCAGTTTCCGGGACAGGGACGAGCAGTACTTC. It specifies CASSFRDRDEQYF.